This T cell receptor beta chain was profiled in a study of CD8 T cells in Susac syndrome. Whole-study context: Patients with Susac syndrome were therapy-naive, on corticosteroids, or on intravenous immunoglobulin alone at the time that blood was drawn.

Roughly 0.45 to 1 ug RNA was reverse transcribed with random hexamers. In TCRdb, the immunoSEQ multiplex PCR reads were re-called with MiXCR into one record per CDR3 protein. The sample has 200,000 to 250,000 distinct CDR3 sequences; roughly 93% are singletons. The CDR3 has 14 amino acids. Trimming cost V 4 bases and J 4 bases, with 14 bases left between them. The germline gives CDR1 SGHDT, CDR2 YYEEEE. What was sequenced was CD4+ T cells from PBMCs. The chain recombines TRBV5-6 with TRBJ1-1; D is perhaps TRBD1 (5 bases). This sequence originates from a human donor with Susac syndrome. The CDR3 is CASSRREGSTEAFF. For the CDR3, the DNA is TGTGCCAGCAGCCGCAGGGAAGGGAGCACTGAAGCTTTCTTT.